The 2 T cell receptor beta chains in this list originate from one sample, sequenced in a study of blood T cell repertoires in COVID-19. Only in-frame clones appear in the TCRdb table, and some are missing; sequencing was by immunoSEQ multiplex PCR. The data hold 200,000 to 300,000 clones, with 86% observed a single time. Material: peripheral blood. The receptors derive from a man aged 30-40 years with active or convalescent COVID-19.

The V and J genes are TRBV11-1 and TRBJ1-2; unclear D gene. The CDR3 is made up of 13 amino acids. Germline V gene lookup returns CDR1 SGHAT and CDR2 FQDESV (reference sequence). Trimming pared 0 bases from V and 7 bases from J, leaving 9 bases between. In DNA form, the CDR3 reads TGTGCCAGCAGCTTAGCTGGCGGAGGTGGCTACACCTTC. Translated, it gives CASSLAGGGGYTF.

The chain links TRBV6-2 or TRBV6-3 to TRBJ1-2, with 9 bases matching TRBD1. Germline V CDR1 and CDR2: MNHEY, SVGEGT. This CDR3 comprises 16 residues. With V trimmed by 4 bases and J by 2 bases, 8 bases remained unmatched. CDR3 nucleotides: TGTGCCAGCAGTTCCTCCCCGGACAGGGGAAACTATGGCTACACCTTC. Its translation: CASSSSPDRGNYGYTF.